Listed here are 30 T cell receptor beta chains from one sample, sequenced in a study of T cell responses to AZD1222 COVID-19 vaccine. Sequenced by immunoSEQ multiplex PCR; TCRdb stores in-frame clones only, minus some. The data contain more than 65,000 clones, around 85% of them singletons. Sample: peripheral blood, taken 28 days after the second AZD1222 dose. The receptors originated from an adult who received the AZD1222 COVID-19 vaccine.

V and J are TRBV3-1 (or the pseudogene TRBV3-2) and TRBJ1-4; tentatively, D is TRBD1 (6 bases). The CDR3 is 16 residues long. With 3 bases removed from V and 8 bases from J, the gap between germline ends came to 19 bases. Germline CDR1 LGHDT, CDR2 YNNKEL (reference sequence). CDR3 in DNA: TGTGCCAGCAGCCACACGGGGGGCGGCGCCAGCGAAAAACTGTTTTTT. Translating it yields CASSHTGGGASEKLFF.

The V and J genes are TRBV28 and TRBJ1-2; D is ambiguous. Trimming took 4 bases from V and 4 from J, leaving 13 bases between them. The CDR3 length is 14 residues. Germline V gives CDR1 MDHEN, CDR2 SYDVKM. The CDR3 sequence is CASSSGSQLYGYTF. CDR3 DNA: TGTGCCAGCAGTTCCGGCAGCCAACTCTATGGCTACACCTTC.

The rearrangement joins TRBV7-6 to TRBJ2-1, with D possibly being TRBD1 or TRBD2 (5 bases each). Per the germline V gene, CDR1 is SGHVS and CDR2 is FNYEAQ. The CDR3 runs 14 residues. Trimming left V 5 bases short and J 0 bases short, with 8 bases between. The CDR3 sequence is CASSGDGSYNEQFF. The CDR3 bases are TGTGCCAGCAGCGGGGACGGCTCCTACAATGAGCAGTTCTTC.

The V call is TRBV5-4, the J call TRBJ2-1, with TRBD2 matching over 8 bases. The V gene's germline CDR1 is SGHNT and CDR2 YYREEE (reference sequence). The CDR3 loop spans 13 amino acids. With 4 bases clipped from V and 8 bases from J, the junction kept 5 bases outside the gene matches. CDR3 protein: CASSPGLDDEQFF. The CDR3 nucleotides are TGTGCCAGCAGCCCGGGACTAGACGATGAGCAGTTCTTC.

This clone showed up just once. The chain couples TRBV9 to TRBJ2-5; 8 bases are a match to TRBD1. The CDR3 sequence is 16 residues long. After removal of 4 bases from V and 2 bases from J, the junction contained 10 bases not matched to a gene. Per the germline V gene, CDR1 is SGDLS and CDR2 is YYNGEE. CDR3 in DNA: TGTGCCAGCAGCCCCCCGACAGGGGCGAAACAAGAGACCCAGTACTTC. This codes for CASSPPTGAKQETQYF.

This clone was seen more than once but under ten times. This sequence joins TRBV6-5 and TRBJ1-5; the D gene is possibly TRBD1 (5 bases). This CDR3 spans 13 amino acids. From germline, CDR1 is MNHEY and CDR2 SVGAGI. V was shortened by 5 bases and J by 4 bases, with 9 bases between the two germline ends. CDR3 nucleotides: TGTGCCAGCAGTCCGGGGCTGAATCAGCCCCAGCATTTT. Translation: CASSPGLNQPQHF.

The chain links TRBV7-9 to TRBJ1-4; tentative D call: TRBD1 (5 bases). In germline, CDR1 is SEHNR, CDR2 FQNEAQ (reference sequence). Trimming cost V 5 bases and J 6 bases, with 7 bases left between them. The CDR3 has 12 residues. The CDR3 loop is CASSQTDEKLFF. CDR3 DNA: TGTGCCAGCAGCCAGACAGATGAAAAACTGTTTTTT.

The CDR3 protein is CASSQGTAGAQPQHF. The CDR3 region has the DNA TGTGCCAGCAGCCAAGGGACCGCAGGAGCTCAGCCCCAGCATTTT. V usage is TRBV14 and J usage is TRBJ1-5; D unresolved. Germline-derived CDR1 and CDR2 are SGHDN and FVKESK. The CDR3 extends over 15 amino acids. V was cut by 1 base and J by 6 bases, with 13 bases left in between.

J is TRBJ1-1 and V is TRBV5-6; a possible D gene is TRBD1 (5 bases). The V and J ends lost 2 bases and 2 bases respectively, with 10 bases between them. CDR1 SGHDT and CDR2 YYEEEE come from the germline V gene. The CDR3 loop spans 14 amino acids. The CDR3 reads CASSLIDRNTEAFF. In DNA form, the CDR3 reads TGTGCCAGCAGCTTAATCGACAGAAACACTGAAGCTTTCTTT. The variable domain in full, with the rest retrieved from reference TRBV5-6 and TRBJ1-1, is DAGVTQSPTHLIKTRGQQVTLRCSPKSGHDTVSWYQQALGQGPQFIFQYYEEEERQRGNFPDRFSGHQFPNYSSELNVNALLLGDSALYLCASSLIDRNTEAFFGQGTRLTVV.

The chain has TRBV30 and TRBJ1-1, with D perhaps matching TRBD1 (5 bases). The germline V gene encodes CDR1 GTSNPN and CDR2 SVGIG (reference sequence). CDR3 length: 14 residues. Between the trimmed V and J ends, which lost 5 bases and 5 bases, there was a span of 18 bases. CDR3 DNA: TGTGCCTGGGGCCCAGGGCCCCTGCTAACTGAAGCTTTCTTT. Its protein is CAWGPGPLLTEAFF.

The CDR3 region has the DNA TGTGCCAGCAGTCCCGGACAGGGAGGAACTGAAGCTTTCTTT. Amino acids: CASSPGQGGTEAFF. The chain combines TRBV27 with TRBJ1-1, with 8 bases aligning to TRBD1. The V gene's germline CDR1 is MNHEY and CDR2 SMNVEV (reference sequence). V dropped 5 bases and J dropped 5; count of bases not matched to a gene: 7. The CDR3 is made up of 14 amino acids.

In DNA form, the CDR3 reads TGTGCCAGCAGTTACTTTGACAGAGATAATTCACCCCTCCACTTT. Translated: CASSYFDRDNSPLHF. The chain recombines TRBV6-5 with TRBJ1-6, with D possibly TRBD1 on 5 matching bases. Germline values: CDR1 MNHEY, CDR2 SVGAGI. With 1 base removed from V and 5 bases from J, the gap between germline ends came to 9 bases. This CDR3 is 15 amino acids long.

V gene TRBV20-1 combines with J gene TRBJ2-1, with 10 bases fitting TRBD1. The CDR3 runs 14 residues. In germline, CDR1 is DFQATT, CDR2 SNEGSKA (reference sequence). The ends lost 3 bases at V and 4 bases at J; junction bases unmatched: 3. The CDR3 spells CSASTDRGYNEQFF. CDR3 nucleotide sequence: TGCAGTGCTAGTACGGACAGGGGGTACAATGAGCAGTTCTTC.

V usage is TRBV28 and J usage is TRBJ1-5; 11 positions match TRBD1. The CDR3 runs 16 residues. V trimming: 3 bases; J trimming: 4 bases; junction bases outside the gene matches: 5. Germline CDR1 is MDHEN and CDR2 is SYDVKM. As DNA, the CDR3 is TGTGCCAGCAGTTTTTGGACAGGGGGCAGGAATCAGCCCCAGCATTTT. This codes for CASSFWTGGRNQPQHF.

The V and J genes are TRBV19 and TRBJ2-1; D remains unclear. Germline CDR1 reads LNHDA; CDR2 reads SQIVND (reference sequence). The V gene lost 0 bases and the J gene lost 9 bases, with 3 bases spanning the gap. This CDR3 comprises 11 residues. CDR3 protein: CASSIEGEQFF. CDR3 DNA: TGTGCCAGTAGTATAGAGGGTGAGCAGTTCTTC.

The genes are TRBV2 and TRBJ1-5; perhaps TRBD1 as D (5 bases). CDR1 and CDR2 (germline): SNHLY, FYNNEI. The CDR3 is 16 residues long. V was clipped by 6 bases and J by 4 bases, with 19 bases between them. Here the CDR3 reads CASRRRGRAENQPQHF. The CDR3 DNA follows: TGTGCCAGCAGGAGAAGGGGCAGGGCGGAGAATCAGCCCCAGCATTTT.

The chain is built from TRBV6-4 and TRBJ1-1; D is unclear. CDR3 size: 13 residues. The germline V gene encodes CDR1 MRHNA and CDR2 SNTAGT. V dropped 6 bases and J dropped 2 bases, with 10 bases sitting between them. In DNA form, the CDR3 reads TGTGCCAGCAGCTTAGAGGCAAACACTGAAGCTTTCTTT. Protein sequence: CASSLEANTEAFF.

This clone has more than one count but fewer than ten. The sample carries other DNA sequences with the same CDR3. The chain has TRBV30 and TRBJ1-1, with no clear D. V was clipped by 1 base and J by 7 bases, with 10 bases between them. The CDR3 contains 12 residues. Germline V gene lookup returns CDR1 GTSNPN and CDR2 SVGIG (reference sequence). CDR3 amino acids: CAWSGGRGEAFF. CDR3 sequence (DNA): TGTGCCTGGAGTGGGGGTAGAGGTGAAGCTTTCTTT.

This CDR3 is CASSSPRGAGELFF. CDR3 DNA: TGTGCCAGCAGCTCCCCGAGGGGGGCCGGGGAGCTGTTTTTT. The chain has TRBV7-3 and TRBJ2-2; the D call may be TRBD1 or TRBD2 (6 bases each). From germline, CDR1 is SGHTA and CDR2 FQGTGA. Trimming left V 4 bases short and J 6 bases short, with 12 bases between. This CDR3 comprises 14 residues.

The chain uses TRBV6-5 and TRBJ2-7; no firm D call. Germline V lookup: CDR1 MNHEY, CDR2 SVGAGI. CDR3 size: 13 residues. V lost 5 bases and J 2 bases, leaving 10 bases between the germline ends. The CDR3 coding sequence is TGTGCCAGCAGTCCGGACCAAACCTACGAGCAGTACTTC. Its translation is CASSPDQTYEQYF.

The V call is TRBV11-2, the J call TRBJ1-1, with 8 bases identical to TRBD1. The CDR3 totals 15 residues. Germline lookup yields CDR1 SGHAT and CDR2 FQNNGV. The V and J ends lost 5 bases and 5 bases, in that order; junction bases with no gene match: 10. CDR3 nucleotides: TGTGCCAGCAGCCGCAGTAGGACAGGGAGGACTGAAGCTTTCTTT. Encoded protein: CASSRSRTGRTEAFF. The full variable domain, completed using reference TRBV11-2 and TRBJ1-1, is EAGVAQSPRYKIIEKRQSVAFWCNPISGHATLYWYQQILGQGPKLLIQFQNNGVVDDSQLPKDRFSAERLKGVDSTLKIQPAKLEDSAVYLCASSRSRTGRTEAFFGQGTRLTVV.

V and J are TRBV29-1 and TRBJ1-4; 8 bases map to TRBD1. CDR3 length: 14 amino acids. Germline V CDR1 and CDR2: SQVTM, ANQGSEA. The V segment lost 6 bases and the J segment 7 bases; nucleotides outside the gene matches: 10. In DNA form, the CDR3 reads TGCAGCGTCAAACAGGGGGTAGGGAGTGAAAAACTGTTTTTT. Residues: CSVKQGVGSEKLFF.

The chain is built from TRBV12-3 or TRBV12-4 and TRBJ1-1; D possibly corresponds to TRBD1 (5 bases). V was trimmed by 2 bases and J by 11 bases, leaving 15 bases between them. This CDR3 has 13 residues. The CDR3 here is CASSLFQGRDAFF. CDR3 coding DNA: TGTGCCAGCAGTTTATTCCAGGGCCGGGACGCTTTCTTT.

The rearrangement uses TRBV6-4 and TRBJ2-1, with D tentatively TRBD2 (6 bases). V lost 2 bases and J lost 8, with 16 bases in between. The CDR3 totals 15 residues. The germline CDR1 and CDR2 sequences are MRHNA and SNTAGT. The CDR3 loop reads CASSDGVADQDEQFF. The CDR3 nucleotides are TGTGCCAGCAGTGACGGGGTAGCGGATCAGGATGAGCAGTTCTTC.

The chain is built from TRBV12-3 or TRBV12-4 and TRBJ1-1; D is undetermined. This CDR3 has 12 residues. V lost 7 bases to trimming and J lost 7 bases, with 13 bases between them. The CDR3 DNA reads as TGTGCCAGCACTCTACCGTACGGTGAAGCTTTCTTT. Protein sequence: CASTLPYGEAFF.

This chain's CDR3 is CASSTGQVQETQYF. As DNA, the CDR3 is TGTGCCAGCAGCACCGGACAGGTACAAGAGACCCAGTACTTC. This chain connects TRBV11-1 to TRBJ2-5; TRBD1 aligns across 7 bases. This CDR3 is 14 amino acids long. Germline lookup yields CDR1 SGHAT and CDR2 FQDESV (reference sequence). Germline trimming cut 5 bases from V and 2 bases from J; bases unmatched to any gene: 5.

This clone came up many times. This CDR3 reads CASSVARGDNSPLHF. CDR3 bases: TGTGCCAGCAGCGTAGCTAGAGGAGATAATTCACCCCTCCACTTT. V and J are TRBV9 and TRBJ1-6; D is undetermined. Germline CDR1 SGDLS, CDR2 YYNGEE. V lost 0 bases to trimming and J lost 5 bases, with 9 bases between them. The CDR3 length is 15 residues.

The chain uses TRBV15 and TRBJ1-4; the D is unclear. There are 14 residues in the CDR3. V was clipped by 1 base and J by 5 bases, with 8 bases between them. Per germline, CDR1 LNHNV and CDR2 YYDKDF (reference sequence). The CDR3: CATSRGSRNEKLFF. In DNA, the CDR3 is TGTGCCACCAGCAGAGGCTCCAGGAATGAAAAACTGTTTTTT. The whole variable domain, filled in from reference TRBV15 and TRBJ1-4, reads DAMVIQNPRYQVTQFGKPVTLSCSQTLNHNVMYWYQQKSSQAPKLLFHYYDKDFNNEADTPDNFQSRRPNTSFCFLDIRSPGLGDTAMYLCATSRGSRNEKLFFGSGTQLSVL.

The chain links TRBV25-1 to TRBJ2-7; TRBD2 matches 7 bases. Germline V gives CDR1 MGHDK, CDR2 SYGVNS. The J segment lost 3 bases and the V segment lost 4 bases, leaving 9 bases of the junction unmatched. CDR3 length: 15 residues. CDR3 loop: CASSGGASGRYEQYF. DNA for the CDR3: TGTGCCAGCAGTGGTGGGGCTAGCGGACGCTACGAGCAGTACTTC.

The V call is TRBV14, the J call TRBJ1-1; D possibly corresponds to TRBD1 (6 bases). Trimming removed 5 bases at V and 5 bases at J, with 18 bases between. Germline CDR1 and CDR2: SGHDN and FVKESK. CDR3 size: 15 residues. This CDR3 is CASSYGQTLGTEAFF. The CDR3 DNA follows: TGTGCCAGCAGCTACGGACAGACCTTGGGTACTGAAGCTTTCTTT.